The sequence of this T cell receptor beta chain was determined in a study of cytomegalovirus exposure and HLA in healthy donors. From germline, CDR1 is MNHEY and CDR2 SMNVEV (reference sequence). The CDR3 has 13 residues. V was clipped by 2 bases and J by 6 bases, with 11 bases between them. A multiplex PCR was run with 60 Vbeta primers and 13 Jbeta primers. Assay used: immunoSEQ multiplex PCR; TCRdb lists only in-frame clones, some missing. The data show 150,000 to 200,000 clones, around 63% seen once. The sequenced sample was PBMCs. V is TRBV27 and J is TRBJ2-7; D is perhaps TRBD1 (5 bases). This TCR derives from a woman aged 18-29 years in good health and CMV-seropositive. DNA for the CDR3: TGTGCCAGCAGTTTAAGCCCAGGGATCGAGCAGTACTTC. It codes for CASSLSPGIEQYF.